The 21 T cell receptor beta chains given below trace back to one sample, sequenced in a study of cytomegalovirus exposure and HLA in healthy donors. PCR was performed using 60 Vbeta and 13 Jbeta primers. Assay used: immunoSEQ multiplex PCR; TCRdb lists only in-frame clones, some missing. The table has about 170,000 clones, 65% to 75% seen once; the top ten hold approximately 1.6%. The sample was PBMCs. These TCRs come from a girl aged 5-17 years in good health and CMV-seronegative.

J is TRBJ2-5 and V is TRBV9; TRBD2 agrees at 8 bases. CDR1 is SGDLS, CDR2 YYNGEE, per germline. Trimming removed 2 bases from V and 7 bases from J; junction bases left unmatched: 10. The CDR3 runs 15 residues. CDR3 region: CASSVSSGGRLTQYF. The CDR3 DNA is TGTGCCAGCAGCGTTTCCAGCGGGGGCCGGTTGACCCAGTACTTC.

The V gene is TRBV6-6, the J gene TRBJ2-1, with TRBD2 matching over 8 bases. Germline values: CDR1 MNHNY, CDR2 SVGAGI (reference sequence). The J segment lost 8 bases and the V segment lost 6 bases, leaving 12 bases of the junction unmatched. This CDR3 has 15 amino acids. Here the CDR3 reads CASRDGTSINHEQFF. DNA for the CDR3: TGTGCCAGCAGGGACGGGACTAGTATTAACCATGAGCAGTTCTTC.

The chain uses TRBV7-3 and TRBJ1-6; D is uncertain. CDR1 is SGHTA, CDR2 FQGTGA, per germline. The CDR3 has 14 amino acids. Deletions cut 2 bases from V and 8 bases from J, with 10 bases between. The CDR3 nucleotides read TGTGCCAGCAGCTTACGCGGCGGGGATTCACCCCTCCACTTT. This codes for CASSLRGGDSPLHF.

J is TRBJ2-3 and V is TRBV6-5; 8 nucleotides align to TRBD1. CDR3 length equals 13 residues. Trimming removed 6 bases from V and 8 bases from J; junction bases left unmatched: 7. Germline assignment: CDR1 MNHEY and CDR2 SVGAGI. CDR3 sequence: CASSTRGQGTQYF. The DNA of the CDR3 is TGTGCCAGCAGCACCAGGGGGCAGGGTACGCAGTATTTT.

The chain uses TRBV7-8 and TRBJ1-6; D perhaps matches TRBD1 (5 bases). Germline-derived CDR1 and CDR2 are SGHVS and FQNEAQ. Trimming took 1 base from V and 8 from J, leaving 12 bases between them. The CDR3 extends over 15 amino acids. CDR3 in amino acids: CASSLVVREYSPLHF. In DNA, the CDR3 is TGTGCCAGCAGCTTAGTCGTCAGGGAATATTCACCCCTCCACTTT.

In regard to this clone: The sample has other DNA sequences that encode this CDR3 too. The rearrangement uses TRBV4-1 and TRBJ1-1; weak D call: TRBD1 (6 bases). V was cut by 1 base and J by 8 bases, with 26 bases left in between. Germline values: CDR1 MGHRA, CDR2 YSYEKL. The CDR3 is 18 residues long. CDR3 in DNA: TGCGCCAGCAGCCAAGCGGGGGGCAAAGGTTCGTTAGGCACCGAAGCTTTCTTT. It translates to CASSQAGGKGSLGTEAFF.

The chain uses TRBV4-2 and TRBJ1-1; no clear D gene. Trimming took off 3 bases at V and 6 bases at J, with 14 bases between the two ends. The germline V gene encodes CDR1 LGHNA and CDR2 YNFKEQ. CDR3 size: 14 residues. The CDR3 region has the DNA TGTGCCAGCAGCCACCCCGGGAGAGCCCCTGAAGCTTTCTTT. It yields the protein CASSHPGRAPEAFF.

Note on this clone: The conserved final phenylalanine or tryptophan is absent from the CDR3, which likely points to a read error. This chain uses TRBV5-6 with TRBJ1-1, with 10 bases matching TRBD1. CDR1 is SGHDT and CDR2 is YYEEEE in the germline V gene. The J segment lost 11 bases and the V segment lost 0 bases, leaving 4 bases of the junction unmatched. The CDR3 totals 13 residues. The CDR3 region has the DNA TGTGCCAGCAGCTTGGGGGACAGGGGTATGGCTTTCTCT. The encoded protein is CASSLGDRGMAFS.

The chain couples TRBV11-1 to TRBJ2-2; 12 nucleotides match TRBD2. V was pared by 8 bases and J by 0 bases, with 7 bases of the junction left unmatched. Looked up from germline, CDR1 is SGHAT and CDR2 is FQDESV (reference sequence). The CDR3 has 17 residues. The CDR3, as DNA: TGTGCCAGCGGCCGACTAGCGGGGGTTTCGAACACCGGGGAGCTGTTTTTT. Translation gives CASGRLAGVSNTGELFF.

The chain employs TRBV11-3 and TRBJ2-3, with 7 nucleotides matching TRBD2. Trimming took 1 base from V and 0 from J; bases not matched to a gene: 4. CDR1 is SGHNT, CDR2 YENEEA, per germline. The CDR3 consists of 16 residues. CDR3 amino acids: CASSLVAGESTDTQYF. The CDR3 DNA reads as TGTGCCAGCAGCTTAGTAGCGGGCGAGAGCACAGATACGCAGTATTTT. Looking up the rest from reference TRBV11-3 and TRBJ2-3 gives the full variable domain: EAGVVQSPRYKIIEKKQPVAFWCNPISGHNTLYWYLQNLGQGPELLIRYENEEAVDDSQLPKDRFSAERLKGVDSTLKIQPAELGDSAVYLCASSLVAGESTDTQYFGPGTRLTVL.

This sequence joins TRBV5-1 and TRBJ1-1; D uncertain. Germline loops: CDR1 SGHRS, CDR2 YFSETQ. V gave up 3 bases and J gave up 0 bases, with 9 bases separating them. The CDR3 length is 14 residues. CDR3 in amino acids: CASSSRTLNTEAFF. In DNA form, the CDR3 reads TGCGCCAGCAGCTCCCGGACTCTGAACACTGAAGCTTTCTTT. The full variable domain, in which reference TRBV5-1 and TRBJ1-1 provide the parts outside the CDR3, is KAGVTQTPRYLIKTRGQQVTLSCSPISGHRSVSWYQQTPGQGLQFLFEYFSETQRNKGNFPGRFSGRQFSNSRSEMNVSTLELGDSALYLCASSSRTLNTEAFFGQGTRLTVV.

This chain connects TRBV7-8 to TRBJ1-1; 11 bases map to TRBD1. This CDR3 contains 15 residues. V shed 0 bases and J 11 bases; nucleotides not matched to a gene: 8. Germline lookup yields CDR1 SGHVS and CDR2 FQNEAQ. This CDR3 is CASSLARTGGAGAFF. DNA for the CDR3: TGTGCCAGCAGCTTAGCCCGGACAGGGGGCGCGGGGGCTTTCTTT. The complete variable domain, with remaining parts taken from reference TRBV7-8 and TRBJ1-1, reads GAGVSQSPRYKVAKRGQDVALRCDPISGHVSLFWYQQALGQGPEFLTYFQNEAQLDKSGLPSDRFFAERPEGSVSTLKIQRTQQEDSAVYLCASSLARTGGAGAFFGQGTRLTVV.

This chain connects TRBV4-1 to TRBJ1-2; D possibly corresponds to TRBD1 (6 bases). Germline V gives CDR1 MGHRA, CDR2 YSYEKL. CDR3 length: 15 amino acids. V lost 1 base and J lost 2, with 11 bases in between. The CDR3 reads CASSQVAGANYGYTF. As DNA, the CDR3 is TGCGCCAGCAGCCAAGTTGCGGGGGCAAACTATGGCTACACCTTC.

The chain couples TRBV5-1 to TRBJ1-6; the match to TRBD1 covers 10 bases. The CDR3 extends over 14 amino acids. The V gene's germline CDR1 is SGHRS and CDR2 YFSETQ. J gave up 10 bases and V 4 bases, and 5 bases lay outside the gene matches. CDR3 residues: CASSPGTGDSPLHF. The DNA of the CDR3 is TGCGCCAGCAGCCCCGGGACAGGGGACTCACCCCTCCACTTT.

CDR3 DNA sequence: TGCGCCAGCAGCTTGGTTCAGGGGGTCCCCGAGCAGTACTTC. Its translation is CASSLVQGVPEQYF. The chain combines TRBV5-1 with TRBJ2-7; 7 positions agree with TRBD1. Germline trimming cut 0 bases from V and 6 bases from J; bases unmatched to any gene: 6. Germline V gene sequence: CDR1 SGHRS, CDR2 YFSETQ. CDR3 length: 14 residues.

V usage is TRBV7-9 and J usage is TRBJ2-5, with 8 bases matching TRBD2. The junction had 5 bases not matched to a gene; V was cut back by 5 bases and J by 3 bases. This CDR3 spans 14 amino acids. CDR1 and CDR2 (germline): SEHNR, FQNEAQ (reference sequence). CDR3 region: CASSPPGLEETQYF. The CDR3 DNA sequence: TGTGCCAGCAGCCCCCCGGGACTAGAAGAGACCCAGTACTTC.

CDR3 sequence (DNA): TGCGCCAGCAGCCACCCTACAGGGGACCTCTACGAGCAGTACTTC. Encoded protein: CASSHPTGDLYEQYF. The chain combines TRBV5-1 with TRBJ2-7, with 7 bases matching TRBD1. Losses at the gene ends were 4 bases for V and 3 bases for J; bases not matched to a gene: 10. The CDR3 sequence is 15 residues long. Germline CDR1 and CDR2: SGHRS and YFSETQ.

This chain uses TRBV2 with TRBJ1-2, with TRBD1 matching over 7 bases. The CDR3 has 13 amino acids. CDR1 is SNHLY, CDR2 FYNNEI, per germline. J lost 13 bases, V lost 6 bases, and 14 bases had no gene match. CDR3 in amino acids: CASSGPGTAASTF. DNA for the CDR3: TGTGCCAGCAGCGGTCCCGGGACAGCGGCGAGCACCTTC.

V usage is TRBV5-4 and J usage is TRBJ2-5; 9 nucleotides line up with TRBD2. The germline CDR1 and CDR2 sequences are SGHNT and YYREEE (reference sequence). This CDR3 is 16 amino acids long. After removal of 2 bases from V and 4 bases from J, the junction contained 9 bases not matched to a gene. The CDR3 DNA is TGTGCCAGCAGCTTTGGTAATAGCGGGGGTGGAGAGACCCAGTACTTC. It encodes CASSFGNSGGGETQYF.

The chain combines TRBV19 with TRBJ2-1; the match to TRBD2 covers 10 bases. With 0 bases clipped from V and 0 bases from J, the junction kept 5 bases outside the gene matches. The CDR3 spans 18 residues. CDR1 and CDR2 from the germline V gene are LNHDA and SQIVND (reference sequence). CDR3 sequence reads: CASSIDSGGVSSYNEQFF. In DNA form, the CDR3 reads TGTGCCAGTAGTATAGACAGCGGGGGGGTTAGCTCCTACAATGAGCAGTTCTTC.

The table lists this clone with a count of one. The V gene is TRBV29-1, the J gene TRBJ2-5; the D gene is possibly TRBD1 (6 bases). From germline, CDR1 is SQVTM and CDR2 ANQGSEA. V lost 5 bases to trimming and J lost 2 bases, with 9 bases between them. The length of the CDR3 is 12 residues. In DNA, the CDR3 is TGCAGCGTTCCCGGGACACAAGAGACCCAGTACTTC. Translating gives CSVPGTQETQYF.